The rows below give T cell receptor beta chains drawn from one sample of a study of blood T cells in healthy people across ages. One entry per CDR3 protein results from TCRdb running MiXCR on the 5' RACE reads. The sample consists of 1,500,000 or so distinct CDR3 sequences, 45% to 70% of them appearing once. The sample comprised blood. These receptors all stem from a man younger than 35 in good health. Both conserved end residues are part of each CDR3. Fields, in order: clone size, V gene, CDR3 length, D gene, J gene, CDR3 DNA, CDR3 protein. The D gene is left open where the match is weak. Expanded clones are given a class, and other clones once, few, many or no size at all.

NA	TRBV12-3/TRBV12-4	17	TRBD1	TRBJ1-5	TGTGCCAGCAATGTGACAGGGACAAGATCCAGCAATCAGCCCCAGCATTTT	CASNVTGTRSSNQPQHF
many	TRBV4-1	14	NA	TRBJ2-6	TGTGCCAGCAGCCAGGACTCTGGGGCCAACGTCCTGACTTTC	CASSQDSGANVLTF
NA	TRBV4-3	14	NA	TRBJ1-1	TGCGCCAGCAGCGACAGGAGAAAGAACACTGAAGCTTTCTTT	CASSDRRKNTEAFF
few	TRBV6-2/TRBV6-3	17	TRBD2	TRBJ2-7	TGTGCCAGCAGTTACGAGGTGGTTGCGGGGGGAAACTACGAGCAGTACTTC	CASSYEVVAGGNYEQYF
once	TRBV10-3	13	NA	TRBJ2-7	TGTGCCATCAGTGAGGGTGGAGACTACGAGCAGTACTTC	CAISEGGDYEQYF
NA	TRBV21-1	13	NA	TRBJ2-7	TGTGCCAGCAGCACAAACCTGACCGATGAGCAGTACTTC	CASSTNLTDEQYF
NA	TRBV6-2/TRBV6-3	12	NA	TRBJ1-2	TGTGCCAGCAGTAAGGACGGTTATGGCTACACCTTC	CASSKDGYGYTF
NA	TRBV6-2/TRBV6-3	13	NA	TRBJ1-6	TGTGCCAGCAGTGACCCATCTAATTCACCCCTCCACTTT	CASSDPSNSPLHF
NA	TRBV7-2	19	TRBD2	TRBJ2-3	TGTGCCAGCAGCTTACCCGGGACTAGCGGGAGGGTTGGCACAGATACGCAGTATTTT	CASSLPGTSGRVGTDTQYF
NA	TRBV20-1	15	NA	TRBJ1-6	TGCAGTGCGAGGACAGAGGGTTCCTATAATTCACCCCTCCACTTT	CSARTEGSYNSPLHF
NA	TRBV5-4	14	NA	TRBJ2-7	TGTGCCAGCAGAAACGGGAGCCCCTCCTACGAGCAGTACTTC	CASRNGSPSYEQYF
NA	TRBV15	15	TRBD2	TRBJ2-1	TGTGCCACCAGCAGAACCGGGACTAGTTCCAATGAGCAGTTCTTC	CATSRTGTSSNEQFF
few	TRBV12-3/TRBV12-4	14	NA	TRBJ1-4	TGTGCCAGCAGTCCCAGCATGGCGGGTGAAAAACTGTTTTTT	CASSPSMAGEKLFF
NA	TRBV28	14	NA	TRBJ2-7	TGTGCCAGCCAAGGACAGCCTTACTCCTACGAGCAGTACTTC	CASQGQPYSYEQYF
NA	TRBV3-1	14	NA	TRBJ1-1	TGTGCCAGCAGCCAGGGACACCTGAACACTGAAGCTTTCTTT	CASSQGHLNTEAFF